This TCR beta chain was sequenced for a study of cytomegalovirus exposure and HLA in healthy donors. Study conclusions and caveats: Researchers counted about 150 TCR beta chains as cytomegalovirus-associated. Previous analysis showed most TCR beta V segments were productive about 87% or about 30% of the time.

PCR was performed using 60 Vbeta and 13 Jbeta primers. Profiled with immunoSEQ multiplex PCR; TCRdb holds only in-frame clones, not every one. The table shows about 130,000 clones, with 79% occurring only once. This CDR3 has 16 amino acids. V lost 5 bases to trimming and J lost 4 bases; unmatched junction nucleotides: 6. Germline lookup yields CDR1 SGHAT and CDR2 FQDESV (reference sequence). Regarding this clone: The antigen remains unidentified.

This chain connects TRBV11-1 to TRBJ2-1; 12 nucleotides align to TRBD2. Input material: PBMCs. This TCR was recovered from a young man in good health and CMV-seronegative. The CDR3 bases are TGTGCCAGCAGCCAGAACGGACTAGCGGGATACAATGAGCAGTTCTTC. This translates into CASSQNGLAGYNEQFF.